Shown below are 8 T cell receptor beta chains from a single sample sequenced in a study of T cells in Graves' hyperthyroidism and ophthalmopathy. Amplification yielded TCR beta CDR3 regions, with RNA transcripts as the source. Carried out on the TCR CDR3, a first-round RT-PCR used the HTBI primer set. TCRdb fed the multiplex PCR reads into MiXCR, producing one record per CDR3 protein. This table has hundreds of thousands of distinct CDR3 sequences, roughly 37% appearing once. Material: blood. These TCRs come from a man aged 18 to 29 with Graves' hyperthyroidism.

CDR3: CASSLAGRASQPQHF. As DNA, the CDR3 is TGTGCCAGCAGCTTGGCCGGCAGGGCGAGTCAGCCCCAGCATTTT. The chain has TRBV11-1 and TRBJ1-5; weak D call: TRBD1 (5 bases). The CDR3 spans 15 residues. Germline lookup yields CDR1 SGHAT and CDR2 FQDESV (reference sequence). V dropped 3 bases and J dropped 6 bases, with 15 bases sitting between them.

This clonotype was found once. The genes are TRBV20-1 and TRBJ1-1; D perhaps matches TRBD1 (5 bases). Germline V gene sequence: CDR1 DFQATT, CDR2 SNEGSKA (reference sequence). The V gene lost 6 bases and the J gene lost 13 bases, with 18 bases spanning the gap. This CDR3 has 11 amino acids. CDR3 protein: CSAGRAGIGFF. DNA for the CDR3: TGCAGTGCCGGCCGGGCAGGGATCGGTTTCTTT.

To note about this clonotype: No conserved phenylalanine or tryptophan is present at the end of the CDR3, so a read error is the likely explanation. V usage is TRBV6-1 and J usage is TRBJ1-5; D is ambiguous. CDR1 and CDR2 (germline): MNHNS, SASEGT. Trimming removed 8 bases from V and 1 base from J, with 15 bases in between. This CDR3 contains 15 residues. The CDR3 nucleotides are TGTGCCAGCGCCCGTAACGCTGAAAGCAATCAGCCCCAGCATTCT. It translates to CASARNAESNQPQHS.

Many counts were recorded for this clonotype. V is TRBV29-1 and J is TRBJ1-2; 8 positions agree with TRBD1. The CDR3 has 12 residues. Germline V lookup: CDR1 SQVTM, CDR2 ANQGSEA. V was clipped by 4 bases and J by 2 bases; unmatched bases: 0. The CDR3 loop reads CSVGTGNYGYTF. CDR3 bases: TGCAGCGTTGGGACAGGGAACTATGGCTACACCTTC.

This clonotype has a handful of counts. Mismatch with germline at one junction end may stem from a read error. The chain employs TRBV7-9 and TRBJ1-1, with unresolved D. This CDR3 contains 14 residues. The germline V gene encodes CDR1 SEHNR and CDR2 FQNEAQ (reference sequence). The chain's CDR3 is CASSQDLQVGEAFF. The CDR3 nucleotides are TGCGCCAGCAGCCAAGATCTACAAGTTGGTGAAGCTTTCTTT.

On this clonotype: Given a much more abundant clone one base away, this may be a read error. The chain has TRBV29-1 and TRBJ1-2; a weak D match, TRBD1 (5 bases). Germline values: CDR1 SQVTM, CDR2 ANQGSEA. This CDR3 region has 13 residues. CDR3 sequence reads: CSVEARGSGGYAF. The CDR3 region has the DNA TGCAGCGTTGAAGCCCGGGGGTCGGGTGGCTACGCCTTC. The whole variable domain, filled in from reference TRBV29-1 and TRBJ1-2, reads SAVISQKPSRDICQRGTSLTIQCQVDSQVTMMFWYRQQPGQSLTLIATANQGSEATYESGFVIDKFPISRPNLTFSTLTVSNMSPEDSSIYLCSVEARGSGGYAFGSGTRLTVV.

The genes are TRBV29-1 and TRBJ2-7, with TRBD1 matching 9 bases. The CDR3 is 11 amino acids. Germline assignment: CDR1 SQVTM and CDR2 ANQGSEA. The V and J ends lost 7 bases and 7 bases, in that order; junction bases with no gene match: 5. CDR3 loop: CSGGQGKEQYF. The CDR3 DNA reads as TGCAGCGGGGGACAGGGCAAAGAGCAGTACTTC.

About this clonotype: One end of the junction fails to match germline, which may point to a read error. The chain employs TRBV25-1 and TRBJ2-6; D perhaps matches TRBD2 (6 bases). The V gene's germline CDR1 is MGHDK and CDR2 SYGVNS. CDR3 length: 18 amino acids. CDR3 amino acids: CASSSAGPSSSGANVLTF. In nucleotides, the CDR3 is TGCGCCAGCAGCTCTGCGGGACCTTCGAGCTCTGGGGCCAACGTCCTGACTTTC.